This TCR beta chain emerged from a study of cytomegalovirus exposure and HLA in healthy donors. General study results and limits: A link between a missense DCLRE1C variant and TCR beta V- and J-gene trimming emerged from a later analysis. The dataset shows that most TCR sequences were rare, while some public TCRs occurred in many donors.

There are 12 residues in the CDR3. Germline V gene data show CDR1 as ENHRY and CDR2 as SYGVKD. With 8 bases removed from V and 2 bases from J, the gap between germline ends came to 10 bases. A multiplex PCR was run with 60 Vbeta primers and 13 Jbeta primers. In the original processing: Later, roughly 80 million unique TCR beta chains were counted in an analysis, and approximately 9.9 million of them were shared. TCRdb's copy holds only in-frame clones and misses some; the assay was immunoSEQ multiplex PCR. V and J calls and clone size come straight from that table; D and trimming were deduced from the DNA. The sample holds roughly 140,000 clones, 75% to 85% seen once. Note on this clone: Its specificity is not known.

The chain is built from TRBV10-3 and TRBJ2-7, with D possibly TRBD2 on 5 matching bases. Material: PBMCs. The TCR sequence derives from a man in his forties or fifties in good health and CMV-seronegative. The CDR3 loop is CAIRGGPYEQYF. The CDR3, as DNA: TGTGCCATCCGCGGAGGTCCCTACGAGCAGTACTTC.